The rows below give T cell receptor beta chains drawn from one sample of a study of T cell repertoires in cytomegalovirus infection. TCRdb reprocessed the reads with MiXCR, giving one entry per CDR3 protein. Of more than 150,000 distinct CDR3 sequences listed, under 30% are singletons. The specimen sequenced was PBMCs. These receptors were taken from a human donor in good health (CMV status not recorded). Some clones in this sample may be carry-over from other donors' samples. Each CDR3 is given with its conserved first and last residue. The order of the fields is J gene, D gene, clone size, V gene, CDR3 DNA, CDR3 protein. The D gene is left open where the match is weak. Size is omitted from some rows. Given values are once, few, many or a class for expanded clones.

j_gene: TRBJ2-3; d_gene: -; abundance: many; v_gene: TRBV7-2; CDR3nt: TGTGCCAGCAGCTTATCGGACCTTAGCACAGATACGCAGTATTTT; CDR3aa: CASSLSDLSTDTQYF
j_gene: TRBJ1-2; d_gene: TRBD1; abundance: -; v_gene: TRBV6-8; CDR3nt: TGTGCCAGCAGCCCGGACAGGGTAAATGGCTACACCTTC; CDR3aa: CASSPDRVNGYTF
j_gene: TRBJ2-7; d_gene: -; abundance: few; v_gene: TRBV3-1; CDR3nt: TGTGCCAGCAGCACCCAGGGGTACGAGCAGTACTTC; CDR3aa: CASSTQGYEQYF
j_gene: TRBJ1-5; d_gene: TRBD1; abundance: -; v_gene: TRBV6-6; CDR3nt: TGTGCCAGCAGTTATCGGACAGGGGGTAATCAGCCCCAGCATTTT; CDR3aa: CASSYRTGGNQPQHF
j_gene: TRBJ2-5; d_gene: TRBD2; abundance: few; v_gene: TRBV4-3; CDR3nt: TGCGCCAGCAGCCAAGATGGGGGGGGACAAGAGACCCAGTACTTC; CDR3aa: CASSQDGGGQETQYF
j_gene: TRBJ2-2; d_gene: -; abundance: -; v_gene: TRBV12-3/TRBV12-4; CDR3nt: TGTGCCAGCATCCTTCGGGCGGGGACGAACACCGGGGAGCTGTTTTTT; CDR3aa: CASILRAGTNTGELFF
j_gene: TRBJ1-2; d_gene: -; abundance: -; v_gene: TRBV29-1; CDR3nt: TGCAGCGCCTACCGGGACGACGGCTACACCTTC; CDR3aa: CSAYRDDGYTF
j_gene: TRBJ2-2; d_gene: -; abundance: -; v_gene: TRBV6-8; CDR3nt: TGTGCCAGCCGTCAGGGGACCACCGGGGAGCTGTTTTTT; CDR3aa: CASRQGTTGELFF
j_gene: TRBJ1-5; d_gene: -; abundance: -; v_gene: TRBV12-5; CDR3nt: TGTGCTAGTGGACGCGATCAGCCCCAGCATTTT; CDR3aa: CASGRDQPQHF
j_gene: TRBJ2-1; d_gene: -; abundance: few; v_gene: TRBV7-3; CDR3nt: TGTGCCAGCAGCCTGGACAGCGGAGGCTCCTACAATGAGCAGTTCTTC; CDR3aa: CASSLDSGGSYNEQFF
j_gene: TRBJ1-1; d_gene: TRBD1; abundance: few; v_gene: TRBV6-6; CDR3nt: TGTGCCAGCAGTTACTGGGGACAGGAAGATTATGAAGCTTTCTTT; CDR3aa: CASSYWGQEDYEAFF
j_gene: TRBJ2-1; d_gene: TRBD2; abundance: -; v_gene: TRBV12-3/TRBV12-4; CDR3nt: TGTGCCAGCAGTTTCGAAGCGGGGGGGCTCAATGAGCAGTTCTTC; CDR3aa: CASSFEAGGLNEQFF
j_gene: TRBJ1-2; d_gene: TRBD1; abundance: -; v_gene: TRBV7-2; CDR3nt: TGTGCCAGCAGCTTAGATTGGACAGGGGCTTCGGGCTACACCTTC; CDR3aa: CASSLDWTGASGYTF
j_gene: TRBJ1-4; d_gene: -; abundance: -; v_gene: TRBV6-8; CDR3nt: TGTGCCAGCAGTAAATCTGGAGGAGAGGGAGGTGAAAAACCGTTTTTT; CDR3aa: CASSKSGGEGGEKPFF
j_gene: TRBJ1-2; d_gene: TRBD1; abundance: -; v_gene: TRBV7-2; CDR3nt: TGTGCCAGCAGCTTAGGCCTAACAGGGGGGAGACTCGGGGGCTACACCTTC; CDR3aa: CASSLGLTGGRLGGYTF
j_gene: TRBJ1-2; d_gene: TRBD1; abundance: -; v_gene: TRBV6-1; CDR3nt: TGTGCCAGCAGAGCTCCGGGACAGGGGGCGGCTGGCTACACCTTC; CDR3aa: CASRAPGQGAAGYTF
j_gene: TRBJ1-3; d_gene: -; abundance: once; v_gene: TRBV14; CDR3nt: TGTGCCAGCAGCCAAGTACGTTCTGGAAACACCATATATTTT; CDR3aa: CASSQVRSGNTIYF
j_gene: TRBJ2-1; d_gene: TRBD2; abundance: many; v_gene: TRBV11-3; CDR3nt: TGTGCCAGCAGCAAACGCGGGGGAAAGAATGAGCAGTTCTTC; CDR3aa: CASSKRGGKNEQFF
j_gene: TRBJ1-4; d_gene: -; abundance: -; v_gene: TRBV5-4; CDR3nt: TGTGCCAGCAGCTTATCACCCTCAACTAATGAAAAACTGTTTTTT; CDR3aa: CASSLSPSTNEKLFF
j_gene: TRBJ2-2; d_gene: TRBD1; abundance: few; v_gene: TRBV12-3/TRBV12-4; CDR3nt: TGTGCCAGCACTTCGCACGGGACAGGGGTTCACGGGGAGCTGTTTTTT; CDR3aa: CASTSHGTGVHGELFF
j_gene: TRBJ2-1; d_gene: TRBD1; abundance: few; v_gene: TRBV11-3; CDR3nt: TGTGCCAGCAGCTGGGACAGCACTTACAATGAGCAGTTCTTC; CDR3aa: CASSWDSTYNEQFF
j_gene: TRBJ2-3; d_gene: -; abundance: few; v_gene: TRBV7-3; CDR3nt: TGTGCCAGCAGCCGTGGCTTGCGTAGCACAGATACGCAGTATTTT; CDR3aa: CASSRGLRSTDTQYF
j_gene: TRBJ2-2; d_gene: TRBD2; abundance: -; v_gene: TRBV11-2; CDR3nt: TGTGCCAGCAGCCCGAGACTAGCGGGGGCCATAGGAAACACCGGGGAGCTGTTTTTT; CDR3aa: CASSPRLAGAIGNTGELFF
j_gene: TRBJ2-7; d_gene: -; abundance: few; v_gene: TRBV12-5; CDR3nt: TGTGCTAGTGGTTTATGGGATCTCTACGAGCAGTACTTC; CDR3aa: CASGLWDLYEQYF
j_gene: TRBJ2-4; d_gene: TRBD1; abundance: many; v_gene: TRBV5-6; CDR3nt: TGTGCCAGCAGCCTCATGACAGGGACGGGAAACATTCAGTACTTC; CDR3aa: CASSLMTGTGNIQYF
j_gene: TRBJ1-2; d_gene: -; abundance: -; v_gene: TRBV12-3/TRBV12-4; CDR3nt: TGTGCCAGCATGCCTACAAACAGGGTTTCAGGCTACACCTTC; CDR3aa: CASMPTNRVSGYTF
j_gene: TRBJ2-5; d_gene: -; abundance: many; v_gene: TRBV2; CDR3nt: TGTGCCAGCAGTGTCCCACAGGGTAAAGAGACCCAGTACTTC; CDR3aa: CASSVPQGKETQYF
j_gene: TRBJ1-2; d_gene: TRBD1; abundance: -; v_gene: TRBV2; CDR3nt: TGTGCCAGCAGTGTGACAGGGGCCGACTATGGCTACACCTTC; CDR3aa: CASSVTGADYGYTF
j_gene: TRBJ1-2; d_gene: -; abundance: few; v_gene: TRBV7-2; CDR3nt: TGTGCCAGCAGCTTAGTCCCCACTGCAGCTAACTATGGCTACACCTTC; CDR3aa: CASSLVPTAANYGYTF
j_gene: TRBJ1-2; d_gene: -; abundance: -; v_gene: TRBV4-3; CDR3nt: TGCGCCAGCAGCCAAGATCTGAGGGACTCCTATGGCTACACCTTC; CDR3aa: CASSQDLRDSYGYTF
j_gene: TRBJ1-2; d_gene: TRBD1; abundance: -; v_gene: TRBV5-5; CDR3nt: TGTGCCAGCAGCCTGCGGGACAGGGGAGCAATTACGGATGGCTACACCTTC; CDR3aa: CASSLRDRGAITDGYTF
j_gene: TRBJ1-5; d_gene: TRBD1; abundance: few; v_gene: TRBV6-1; CDR3nt: TGTGCCAGCAACAGGGGCGGCGATCAGCCCCAGCATTTT; CDR3aa: CASNRGGDQPQHF
j_gene: TRBJ1-2; d_gene: -; abundance: -; v_gene: TRBV5-8; CDR3nt: TGTGCCAGCAGCTTGGTTCGGGGGGTAGATTGGTACACCTTC; CDR3aa: CASSLVRGVDWYTF
j_gene: TRBJ1-4; d_gene: -; abundance: -; v_gene: TRBV5-1; CDR3nt: TGCGCCAGCAGCTCCCTAAGGGACGGTGAAAGGATTTTT; CDR3aa: CASSSLRDGERIF
j_gene: TRBJ2-5; d_gene: TRBD2; abundance: -; v_gene: TRBV5-1; CDR3nt: TGCGCCAGCAGCTTGGATAGCGGGGGTGAGACCCAGTACTTC; CDR3aa: CASSLDSGGETQYF
j_gene: TRBJ2-3; d_gene: TRBD2; abundance: few; v_gene: TRBV7-6; CDR3nt: TGTGCCAGCAGCTCGGGACTAGCGGGATCTAGCACAGATACGCAGTATTTT; CDR3aa: CASSSGLAGSSTDTQYF
j_gene: TRBJ2-1; d_gene: TRBD1; abundance: many; v_gene: TRBV7-9; CDR3nt: TGTGCCAGCAGTTCGGACAGGGGAGTAGGGAATGAGCAGTTCTTC; CDR3aa: CASSSDRGVGNEQFF
j_gene: TRBJ1-5; d_gene: -; abundance: -; v_gene: TRBV6-5; CDR3nt: TGTGCCAGCAAGAGGGGTGGATTTTATAGCAAACAGCCCCAGCATTTT; CDR3aa: CASKRGGFYSKQPQHF
j_gene: TRBJ2-1; d_gene: TRBD2; abundance: many; v_gene: TRBV7-3; CDR3nt: TGTGCCAGCAGCCCTGGGACTAGCGAGGGCAATGAGCAGTTCTTC; CDR3aa: CASSPGTSEGNEQFF
j_gene: TRBJ1-1; d_gene: -; abundance: many; v_gene: TRBV7-3; CDR3nt: TGTGCCAGCAGCCCCGGGCCAGAGAACACTGAAGCTTTCTTT; CDR3aa: CASSPGPENTEAFF
j_gene: TRBJ1-1; d_gene: -; abundance: few; v_gene: TRBV6-6; CDR3nt: TGTGCCAGCAGCCTCAGGGAAGACACTGAAGCTTTCTTT; CDR3aa: CASSLREDTEAFF
j_gene: TRBJ2-1; d_gene: -; abundance: -; v_gene: TRBV9; CDR3nt: TGTGCCAGCAGCGTAGATGGTATTGGGGCTAGCGTGAAGCAGTTCTTC; CDR3aa: CASSVDGIGASVKQFF